The 26 T cell receptor beta chains reported below all come from one sample, sequenced in a study of CD8 T cells in ankylosing spondylitis. TCRdb ran MiXCR on the 5' RACE reads and lists one entry per CDR3 protein. The data show roughly 140,000 distinct CDR3 sequences, with under 45% seen just once and roughly 15% held by the top ten. The sample was synovial fluid, either unsorted or a sorted T cell fraction (not recorded which). All receptors come from a male donor with ankylosing spondylitis.

The rearrangement joins TRBV2 to TRBJ1-5, with a possible D match to TRBD1 (6 bases). The CDR3 is 16 amino acids. V was clipped by 3 bases and J by 4 bases, with 16 bases between them. The V gene's germline CDR1 is SNHLY and CDR2 FYNNEI. The CDR3 sequence: CASSDSEGDENQPQHF. As DNA, the CDR3 is TGTGCCAGCAGTGATTCGGAGGGGGATGAAAATCAGCCCCAGCATTTT.

This clonotype was detected a few times. The chain combines TRBV11-1 with TRBJ1-1; D possibly corresponds to TRBD1 (6 bases). With 2 bases removed from V and 4 bases from J, the gap between germline ends came to 32 bases. From germline, CDR1 is SGHAT and CDR2 FQDESV (reference sequence). The CDR3 runs to 21 residues. DNA of the CDR3: TGTGCCAGCAGCTTAAGCTACCCTTTCCGGGACACCGAGGGAGCGGGCACTGAAGCTTTCTTT. As protein: CASSLSYPFRDTEGAGTEAFF.

This clonotype was seen only once. The J gene is TRBJ2-1, the V gene TRBV5-1; the D gene could be TRBD1 or TRBD2 (6 bases each). Germline V gene sequence: CDR1 SGHRS, CDR2 YFSETQ. The V end was cut by 4 bases, the J end by 9 bases, with 14 bases between. This CDR3 is built from 13 residues. The CDR3 DNA reads TGCGCCAGCAGCCCAATAGGGGGGTCTGAGCAGTTCTTC. Translation: CASSPIGGSEQFF.

The chain combines TRBV12-3 or TRBV12-4 with TRBJ1-4, with TRBD1 matching 7 bases. The junction had 4 bases not matched to a gene; V was cut back by 1 base and J by 5 bases. This CDR3 is built from 15 residues. The CDR3 region has the DNA TGTGCCAGCAGTTTAGTTGGGACAGCAAATGAAAAACTGTTTTTT. It encodes CASSLVGTANEKLFF.

The gene calls are TRBV20-1 and TRBJ2-1; D tentatively fits TRBD1 or TRBD2 (5 bases each). V was trimmed by 8 bases and J by 7 bases, leaving 18 bases between them. CDR1 is DFQATT and CDR2 is SNEGSKA in the germline V gene (reference sequence). This CDR3 is 13 amino acids long. The CDR3 bases are TGCAGTCCCCGAGTCCCGGGGCGAAATGAGCAGTTCTTC. Translation: CSPRVPGRNEQFF.

The chain links TRBV5-1 to TRBJ1-6, with D perhaps matching TRBD1 (5 bases). V shed 0 bases and J shed 8 bases, with 9 bases lying between them. Per germline, CDR1 SGHRS and CDR2 YFSETQ. This CDR3 has 14 amino acids. The CDR3 DNA reads TGCGCCAGCAGCTTGGGCCTACAGGATTCACCCCTCCACTTT. It translates to CASSLGLQDSPLHF.

A single count supports this clonotype. The rearrangement joins TRBV30 to TRBJ2-1; TRBD1 aligns across 8 bases. CDR1 GTSNPN and CDR2 SVGIG come from the germline V gene (reference sequence). CDR3 length equals 15 residues. Trimming cost V 1 base and J 11 bases; bases outside gene matches: 13. As DNA, the CDR3 is TGTGCCTGGAGTGGGCCCCGGGACAGGTACAGTCAGCAGTTCTTC. This sequence encodes CAWSGPRDRYSQQFF.

This clonotype was detected a few times. The chain uses TRBV4-2 and TRBJ2-2, with D perhaps TRBD2 (7 bases). CDR1 is LGHNA, CDR2 YNFKEQ, per germline. V was clipped by 0 bases and J by 5 bases, with 13 bases between them. The CDR3 contains 16 residues. The CDR3 loop reads CASSQEGGPRTGELFF. In DNA form, the CDR3 reads TGTGCCAGCAGCCAAGAGGGGGGGCCGCGGACCGGGGAGCTGTTTTTT.

This clonotype was counted only a few times. This rearrangement joins TRBV6-2 or TRBV6-3 to TRBJ2-2; no clear D gene. Trimming removed 0 bases at V and 6 bases at J, with 8 bases between. Germline assignment: CDR1 MNHEY and CDR2 SVGEGT. This CDR3 is built from 14 residues. CDR3 protein: CASSYSLEAGELFF. Written as DNA, the CDR3 is TGTGCCAGCAGTTACTCTTTGGAAGCCGGGGAGCTGTTTTTT.

This rearrangement joins TRBV7-9 to TRBJ1-4; D not certain. The CDR3 loop spans 15 amino acids. The V and J ends lost 1 base and 5 bases respectively, with 11 bases between them. Per germline, CDR1 SEHNR and CDR2 FQNEAQ (reference sequence). This CDR3 reads CASSLGNSKNEKLFF. Here the CDR3 DNA reads TGTGCCAGCAGCTTAGGGAATTCTAAAAATGAAAAACTGTTTTTT.

The genes are TRBV5-1 and TRBJ1-4; D uncertain. The CDR3 is made up of 15 amino acids. Between the trimmed V and J ends, which lost 6 bases and 7 bases, there was a span of 19 bases. Per germline, CDR1 SGHRS and CDR2 YFSETQ. The DNA for the CDR3 is TGCGCCAGCACCTCTGGGAGGACGTTTGGTGAAAAACTGTTTTTT. Its translation: CASTSGRTFGEKLFF.

This rearrangement joins TRBV10-3 to TRBJ2-5, with D perhaps assigned TRBD1 or TRBD2 (5 bases each). This CDR3 has 16 amino acids. In germline, CDR1 is ENHRY, CDR2 SYGVKD. V lost 8 bases and J 7 bases, leaving 26 bases between the germline ends. CDR3 sequence reads: CAIGPQAWAPRGTQYF. DNA of the CDR3: TGTGCCATCGGCCCCCAGGCCTGGGCGCCGAGGGGGACCCAGTACTTC.

Many counts were recorded for this clonotype. J is TRBJ1-1 and V is TRBV19; D ambiguous. The germline CDR1 and CDR2 sequences are LNHDA and SQIVND (reference sequence). The CDR3 extends over 13 amino acids. The V end was cut by 7 bases, the J end by 1 base, with 10 bases between. The CDR3 region has the DNA TGTGCCAGTATAGATTCAGGGAACACTGAAGCTTTCTTT. Translated, it gives CASIDSGNTEAFF. Full variable domain (rest looked up from reference TRBV19 and TRBJ1-1): DGGITQSPKYLFRKEGQNVTLSCEQNLNHDAMYWYRQDPGQGLRLIYYSQIVNDFQKGDIAEGYSVSREKKESFPLTVTSAQKNPTAFYLCASIDSGNTEAFFGQGTRLTVV.

This clonotype came up a few times. The J gene is TRBJ2-7, the V gene TRBV18; tentatively, D is TRBD2 (6 bases). Germline V gene sequence: CDR1 KGHSH, CDR2 LQKENI. The CDR3 contains 13 residues. Trimming stripped 3 bases from V and 1 base from J, with 7 bases between. The DNA of the CDR3 is TGTGCCAGCTCACCGGACTATTCCTACGAGCAGTACTTC. Its translation is CASSPDYSYEQYF.

Only one count was recorded for this clonotype. The rearrangement links TRBV10-2 to TRBJ1-5; a weak D match, TRBD1 (5 bases). Trimming removed 3 bases at V and 7 bases at J, with 22 bases between. The germline CDR1 and CDR2 sequences are WSHSY and SAAADI. The CDR3 totals 17 residues. The CDR3 bases are TGCGCCAGCAGTGATGCGGGGGGTGGGGCAGTAGAACAGCCCCAGCATTTT. Residues: CASSDAGGGAVEQPQHF.

The V and J genes are TRBV4-1 and TRBJ2-1; TRBD2 agrees at 11 bases. Germline CDR1 is MGHRA and CDR2 is YSYEKL. Unmatched junction bases numbered 15, after V lost 0 bases and J lost 5 bases. The CDR3 runs to 20 residues. In DNA form, the CDR3 reads TGCGCCAGCAGCCAAGATAAGAGACTAGCGGGATGGGGACGGGACAATGAGCAGTTCTTC. Its translation is CASSQDKRLAGWGRDNEQFF.

The rearrangement uses TRBV13 and TRBJ2-7; D is ambiguous. Germline V CDR1 and CDR2: PRHDT, FYEKMQ (reference sequence). The CDR3 is made up of 13 amino acids. V gave up 5 bases and J gave up 6 bases, with 14 bases separating them. The CDR3 DNA is TGTGCCAGCAGCCCGGAGTATCACGGCGAGCAGTACTTC. Translation gives CASSPEYHGEQYF.

The gene calls are TRBV20-1 and TRBJ2-5, with 7 bases fitting TRBD2. Germline values: CDR1 DFQATT, CDR2 SNEGSKA (reference sequence). CDR3 length: 15 amino acids. V lost 1 base, J lost 7 bases, and 12 bases stayed unmatched. In nucleotides, the CDR3 is TGCAGTGCTAGAGCAGTCCATAGCGGGTGGGGGACCCAGTACTTC. Its protein is CSARAVHSGWGTQYF.

The sample holds a few counts of this clonotype. J is TRBJ1-1 and V is TRBV6-1; no definite D call. CDR3 length: 15 amino acids. Per the germline V gene, CDR1 is MNHNS and CDR2 is SASEGT. V lost 2 bases and J 0 bases, leaving 10 bases between the germline ends. CDR3 region: CASSELAEMNTEAFF. CDR3 nucleotides: TGTGCCAGCAGTGAATTGGCGGAAATGAACACTGAAGCTTTCTTT.

This sequence joins TRBV27 and TRBJ2-7; 7 bases map to TRBD2. V shed 5 bases, J shed 2 bases, and the junction held 6 bases outside the gene matches. Germline lookup yields CDR1 MNHEY and CDR2 SMNVEV (reference sequence). The CDR3 has 14 amino acids. CDR3 residues: CASSVSGPAYEQYF. Written as DNA, the CDR3 is TGTGCCAGCAGTGTTAGCGGGCCCGCCTACGAGCAGTACTTC.

Turning to this clonotype: Mismatch with germline at one junction end may stem from a read error. The chain employs TRBV27 and TRBJ2-1; maybe TRBD1 (6 bases). The CDR3 covers 16 residues. Germline CDR1 and CDR2: MNHEY and SMNVEV (reference sequence). The CDR3 loop reads CASSKGVTGSYNEQIF. In DNA, the CDR3 is TGTGCCAGCAGTAAAGGAGTGACAGGATCCTACAATGAGCAGATCTTC.

The J gene is TRBJ1-1, the V gene TRBV20-1; 9 nucleotides line up with TRBD1. The CDR3 spans 15 residues. Germline assignment: CDR1 DFQATT and CDR2 SNEGSKA (reference sequence). Germline trimming cut 1 base from V and 1 base from J; bases unmatched to any gene: 4. CDR3 residues: CSARVAQGANTEAFF. DNA for the CDR3: TGCAGTGCTAGAGTAGCACAGGGGGCGAACACTGAAGCTTTCTTT.

The rearrangement uses TRBV4-3 and TRBJ2-1, with D tentatively TRBD2 (5 bases). CDR1 is LGHNA and CDR2 is YSLEER in the germline V gene. The CDR3 extends over 17 amino acids. V was shortened by 0 bases and J by 7 bases, with 19 bases between the two germline ends. The DNA for the CDR3 is TGCGCCAGCAGCCAAGATGTACCCTGGGAGAGGAGGAATGAGCAGTTCTTC. Its translation: CASSQDVPWERRNEQFF.

The rearrangement links TRBV19 to TRBJ2-5, with no clear D. Germline V gene data show CDR1 as LNHDA and CDR2 as SQIVND (reference sequence). This CDR3 has 17 amino acids. V was cut by 4 bases and J by 2 bases, with 20 bases left in between. The CDR3 reads CASSKNYPGPEQETQYF. CDR3 bases: TGTGCCAGTAGTAAGAACTACCCCGGGCCGGAGCAAGAGACCCAGTACTTC.

The chain uses TRBV29-1 and TRBJ1-1; 7 positions agree with TRBD1. V lost 7 bases, J lost 6 bases, and 14 bases stayed unmatched. Germline CDR1 and CDR2: SQVTM and ANQGSEA. The CDR3 has 14 amino acids. CDR3 amino acids: CSAHVTGITSEAFF. Written as DNA, the CDR3 is TGCAGCGCCCACGTGACAGGGATTACATCTGAAGCTTTCTTT.

Only a few counts were recorded for this clonotype. This chain links TRBV4-1 with TRBJ2-7, with 9 bases lining up with TRBD2. V trimming: 1 base; J trimming: 2 bases; junction bases outside the gene matches: 3. Germline V gene sequence: CDR1 MGHRA, CDR2 YSYEKL. The CDR3 totals 15 residues. The CDR3 DNA is TGCGCCAGCAGCCAAGCTAGCGGGATTCCCTACGAGCAGTACTTC. Its translation: CASSQASGIPYEQYF.